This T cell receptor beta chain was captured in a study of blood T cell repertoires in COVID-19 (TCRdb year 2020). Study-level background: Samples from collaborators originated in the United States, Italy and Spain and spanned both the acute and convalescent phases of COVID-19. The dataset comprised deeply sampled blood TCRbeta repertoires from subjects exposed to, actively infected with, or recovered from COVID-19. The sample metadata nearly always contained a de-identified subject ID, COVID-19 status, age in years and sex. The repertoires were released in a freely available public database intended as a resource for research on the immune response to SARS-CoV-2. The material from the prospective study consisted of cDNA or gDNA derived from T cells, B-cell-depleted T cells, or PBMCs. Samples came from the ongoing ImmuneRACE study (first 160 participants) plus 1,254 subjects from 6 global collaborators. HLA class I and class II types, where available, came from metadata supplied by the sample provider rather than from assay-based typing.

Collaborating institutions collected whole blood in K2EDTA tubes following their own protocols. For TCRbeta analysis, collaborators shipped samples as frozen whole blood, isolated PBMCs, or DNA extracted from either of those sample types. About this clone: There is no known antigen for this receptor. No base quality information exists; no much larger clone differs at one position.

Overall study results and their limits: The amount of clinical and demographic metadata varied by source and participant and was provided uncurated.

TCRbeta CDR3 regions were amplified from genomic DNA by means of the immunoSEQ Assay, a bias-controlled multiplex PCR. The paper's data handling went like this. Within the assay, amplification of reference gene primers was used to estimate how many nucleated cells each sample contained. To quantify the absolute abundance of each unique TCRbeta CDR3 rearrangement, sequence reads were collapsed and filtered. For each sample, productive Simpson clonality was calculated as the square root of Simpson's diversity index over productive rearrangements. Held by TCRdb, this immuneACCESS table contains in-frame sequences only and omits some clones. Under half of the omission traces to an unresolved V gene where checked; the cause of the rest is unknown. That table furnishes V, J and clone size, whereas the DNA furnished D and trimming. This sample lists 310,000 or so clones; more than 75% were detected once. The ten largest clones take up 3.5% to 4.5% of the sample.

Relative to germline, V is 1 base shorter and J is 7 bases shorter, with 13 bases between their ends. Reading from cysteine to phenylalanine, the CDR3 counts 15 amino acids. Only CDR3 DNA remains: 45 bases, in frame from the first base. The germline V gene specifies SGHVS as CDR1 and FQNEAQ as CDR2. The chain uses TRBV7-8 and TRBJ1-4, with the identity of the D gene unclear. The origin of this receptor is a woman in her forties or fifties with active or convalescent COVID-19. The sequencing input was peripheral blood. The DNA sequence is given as TGTGCCAGCAGCTTAGTTCAGCGTTCGGGTGAAAAACTGTTTTTT. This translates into CASSLVQRSGEKLFF. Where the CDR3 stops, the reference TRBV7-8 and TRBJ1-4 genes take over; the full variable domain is GAGVSQSPRYKVAKRGQDVALRCDPISGHVSLFWYQQALGQGPEFLTYFQNEAQLDKSGLPSDRFFAERPEGSVSTLKIQRTQQEDSAVYLCASSLVQRSGEKLFFGSGTQLSVL.